These 17 T cell receptor beta chains came from one sample sequenced in a study of cytomegalovirus exposure and HLA in healthy donors. The PCR was carried out with 60 Vbeta primers and 13 Jbeta primers. Generated by immunoSEQ multiplex PCR, the TCRdb table keeps only in-frame clones and is missing some. Among about 160,000 clones, approximately 80% were seen once, and the ten largest hold roughly 6.7%. Input material: PBMCs. The receptors originated from a man aged 50 or older in good health and CMV-seropositive.

This clone has only a few counts. The rearrangement uses TRBV5-4 and TRBJ1-2, with 8 bases aligning to TRBD1. V shed 2 bases and J 3 bases; nucleotides not matched to a gene: 3. CDR1 is SGHNT and CDR2 is YYREEE in the germline V gene (reference sequence). There are 14 residues in the CDR3. DNA of the CDR3: TGTGCCAGCAGCTTCAGGGGGCGTGACTATGGCTACACCTTC. As protein: CASSFRGRDYGYTF.

This chain uses TRBV25-1 with TRBJ1-2; TRBD1 matches 7 bases. Germline V CDR1 and CDR2: MGHDK, SYGVNS. The CDR3 is made up of 13 amino acids. The V gene end was trimmed by 6 bases and the J gene end by 2 bases; junction bases not matched to a gene: 3. The CDR3 DNA is TGTGCCAGCAGCCTACAGGGGAACTATGGCTACACCTTC. Protein sequence: CASSLQGNYGYTF.

Only one count was recorded for this clone. The chain has TRBV5-6 and TRBJ1-5, with D maybe TRBD1 (5 bases). Germline CDR1 reads SGHDT; CDR2 reads YYEEEE. The germline V and J ends were trimmed by 4 bases and 0 bases, with 11 bases remaining between them. This CDR3 region has 15 residues. CDR3 sequence (DNA): TGTGCCAGCAGCCTGACAGCGAATAGCAATCAGCCCCAGCATTTT. Protein: CASSLTANSNQPQHF.

This clone has just a few counts. The V and J genes are TRBV7-3 and TRBJ2-3; the match to TRBD2 covers 7 bases. The CDR3 spans 15 residues. V was clipped by 6 bases and J by 4 bases; unmatched bases: 10. Germline values: CDR1 SGHTA, CDR2 FQGTGA. The CDR3 region has the DNA TGTGCCAGCAGGCTCGGCTCTGCGGGAGCAGATACGCAGTATTTT. Protein sequence: CASRLGSAGADTQYF.

The chain couples TRBV27 to TRBJ2-7, with 7 bases lining up with TRBD2. Germline loops: CDR1 MNHEY, CDR2 SMNVEV (reference sequence). With V trimmed by 3 bases and J by 4 bases, 9 bases remained unmatched. The CDR3 contains 15 residues. DNA of the CDR3: TGTGCCAGCAGTTTTGGGGCTCTGGGGGGGTACGAGCAGTACTTC. Translating gives CASSFGALGGYEQYF.

The chain joins TRBV5-6 to TRBJ1-2; the D is unclear. Germline V gene data show CDR1 as SGHDT and CDR2 as YYEEEE. The CDR3 runs 13 residues. Trimming removed 7 bases from V and 0 bases from J, with 10 bases in between. The CDR3 coding sequence is TGTGCCAGCCGCCACCAGTCTAACTATGGCTACACCTTC. Protein: CASRHQSNYGYTF.

Only a few counts were recorded for this clone. This rearrangement joins TRBV18 to TRBJ2-5; 11 positions agree with TRBD1. V was clipped by 2 bases and J by 4 bases; unmatched bases: 6. The germline gives CDR1 KGHSH, CDR2 LQKENI. The CDR3 loop spans 16 amino acids. Here the CDR3 reads CASSPGYGTGGETQYF. For the CDR3, the DNA is TGTGCCAGCTCACCAGGTTACGGGACAGGGGGAGAGACCCAGTACTTC.

The genes are TRBV23-1 and TRBJ2-7; perhaps TRBD2 as D (6 bases). TRBV23-1 is sorted into the ORF group, with uncertain function. V dropped 11 bases and J dropped 1 base, with 18 bases sitting between them. This CDR3 contains 14 residues. The CDR3 nucleotides are TGCGCCCCCAGCCCAAGGAGGGAATCCTACGAGCAGTACGTC. Protein product: CAPSPRRESYEQYV.

The chain links TRBV5-1 to TRBJ2-2; 8 bases map to TRBD2. Germline V gene lookup returns CDR1 SGHRS and CDR2 YFSETQ. The trim removed 4 bases at V and 3 bases at J, leaving 5 bases unmatched. The CDR3 is made up of 15 amino acids. The chain's CDR3 is CASSPTSGHTGELFF. The CDR3 nucleotides are TGCGCCAGCAGCCCCACTAGCGGACACACCGGGGAGCTGTTTTTT.

The chain has TRBV10-3 and TRBJ2-7; a possible D gene is TRBD1 (6 bases). CDR1 ENHRY and CDR2 SYGVKD come from the germline V gene. This CDR3 is 14 amino acids long. V was pared by 2 bases and J by 3 bases, with 11 bases between. The CDR3 sequence is CAISEHGDNYEQYF. CDR3 DNA: TGTGCCATCAGTGAGCATGGGGACAACTACGAGCAGTACTTC.

The chain employs TRBV21-1 and TRBJ2-1; TRBD2 is taken as the D call from the table, unchecked against the DNA. TRBV21-1 is a pseudogene locus. The CDR3 totals 14 residues. Here the CDR3 reads CASSNTGTRDEQFF. The CDR3, as DNA: TGTGCCAGCAGCAATACGGGGACTAGGGATGAGCAGTTCTTC.

The chain is built from TRBV30 and TRBJ1-4; D is perhaps TRBD1 (5 bases). The CDR3 is made up of 15 amino acids. Germline CDR1 and CDR2: GTSNPN and SVGIG (reference sequence). With 2 bases removed from V and 5 bases from J, the gap between germline ends came to 15 bases. The CDR3 here is CAWSHPGRENEKLFF. CDR3 in DNA: TGTGCCTGGAGTCACCCAGGCAGGGAAAATGAAAAACTGTTTTTT.

This chain uses TRBV19 with TRBJ2-7, with 9 bases matching TRBD1. This CDR3 has 12 amino acids. The ends lost 9 bases at V and 2 bases at J; junction bases unmatched: 2. The germline V gene encodes CDR1 LNHDA and CDR2 SQIVND (reference sequence). The CDR3: CASGTGTYEQYF. For the CDR3, the DNA is TGTGCCAGCGGGACAGGGACCTACGAGCAGTACTTC.

The chain carries TRBV10-3 and TRBJ2-1, with unresolved D. Germline loops: CDR1 ENHRY, CDR2 SYGVKD. V was pared by 0 bases and J by 4 bases, with 7 bases between. CDR3 length: 14 residues. The CDR3 reads CAISESDGYNEQFF. The DNA for the CDR3 is TGTGCCATCAGTGAGTCTGACGGGTACAATGAGCAGTTCTTC.

The chain combines TRBV30 with TRBJ1-1, with 8 bases lining up with TRBD1. The CDR3 extends over 15 amino acids. Germline V gene lookup returns CDR1 GTSNPN and CDR2 SVGIG (reference sequence). J lost 5 bases, V lost 0 bases, and 8 bases had no gene match. The chain's CDR3 is CAWSVLGQGGTEAFF. The CDR3 DNA reads TGTGCCTGGAGTGTACTCGGACAGGGAGGAACTGAAGCTTTCTTT.

The chain recombines TRBV18 with TRBJ2-7; D not certain. The CDR3 has 16 amino acids. V was clipped by 0 bases and J by 1 base, with 13 bases between them. The germline V gene has CDR1 KGHSH and CDR2 LQKENI. The CDR3 is CASSPPIVGKSYEQYF. In DNA, the CDR3 is TGTGCCAGCTCACCACCGATAGTGGGCAAATCCTACGAGCAGTACTTC.

This clone was recorded only once. The V gene is TRBV9, the J gene TRBJ1-6, with D perhaps TRBD1 (5 bases). V lost 2 bases and J lost 10, with 7 bases in between. The CDR3 has 12 amino acids. Germline loops: CDR1 SGDLS, CDR2 YYNGEE. DNA of the CDR3: TGTGCCAGCAGCGTGGGGCCCTCACCCCTCCACTTT. This translates into CASSVGPSPLHF.